These 27 T cell receptor beta chains were sequenced from one sample in a study of T-cell reconstitution after alpha-beta-depleted transplantation in children. The TCRbeta library was prepared with unique molecular identifiers. TCRdb called the PCR reads again in MiXCR, with one record for every CDR3 protein. The data show about 200,000 distinct CDR3 sequences, approximately 14% seen once. Sample: PBMCs from the stem cell graft donor, taken from the stem cell graft. The receptors derive from a human donor who donated a stem cell graft to a child with acute lymphoblastic leukemia.

This clonotype was picked up many times. The chain is built from TRBV5-1 and TRBJ2-7, with D maybe TRBD2 (5 bases). V gave up 4 bases and J gave up 0 bases, with 11 bases separating them. The CDR3 runs 14 residues. CDR1 is SGHRS, CDR2 YFSETQ, per germline. The CDR3 loop is CASSPTGYSYEQYF. CDR3 DNA: TGCGCCAGCAGCCCCACGGGGTACTCCTACGAGCAGTACTTC. The whole variable domain, filled in from reference TRBV5-1 and TRBJ2-7, reads KAGVTQTPRYLIKTRGQQVTLSCSPISGHRSVSWYQQTPGQGLQFLFEYFSETQRNKGNFPGRFSGRQFSNSRSEMNVSTLELGDSALYLCASSPTGYSYEQYFGPGTRLTVT.

This clonotype was recorded many times. The chain has TRBV27 and TRBJ2-7; possibly TRBD1 for D (6 bases). The CDR3 runs 15 residues. Germline lookup yields CDR1 MNHEY and CDR2 SMNVEV (reference sequence). The V end lost 5 bases, the J end lost 2 bases, and 16 bases lay between the germline ends. CDR3: CASSPQPTGAYEQYF. The CDR3 DNA reads TGTGCCAGCAGTCCCCAACCGACAGGAGCCTACGAGCAGTACTTC.

The J gene is TRBJ2-1, the V gene TRBV18; D call uncertain. This CDR3 contains 15 residues. V lost 3 bases and J lost 2, with 11 bases in between. The V gene's germline CDR1 is KGHSH and CDR2 LQKENI. CDR3 DNA sequence: TGTGCCAGCTCACCTCGATACACGACCTACAATGAGCAGTTCTTC. Encoded protein: CASSPRYTTYNEQFF.

In this sample, this clonotype turned up many times. The rearrangement joins TRBV5-6 to TRBJ2-1; TRBD2 agrees at 7 bases. The CDR3 has 17 residues. The germline V gene encodes CDR1 SGHDT and CDR2 YYEEEE. J lost 8 bases, V lost 0 bases, and 14 bases had no gene match. The DNA for the CDR3 is TGTGCCAGCAGCTTGGTGGTTCACGGGGGAGGGAGCGATGAGCAGTTCTTC. Translated: CASSLVVHGGGSDEQFF. The variable domain in full, with the rest retrieved from reference TRBV5-6 and TRBJ2-1, is DAGVTQSPTHLIKTRGQQVTLRCSPKSGHDTVSWYQQALGQGPQFIFQYYEEEERQRGNFPDRFSGHQFPNYSSELNVNALLLGDSALYLCASSLVVHGGGSDEQFFGPGTRLTVL.

The table lists this clonotype with many counts. In DNA, the CDR3 is TGTGCCGTGGGACAGGACTACGAGCAGTACTTC. Its translation: CAVGQDYEQYF. The chain joins TRBV10-3 to TRBJ2-7; 8 bases fit TRBD1. J gave up 3 bases and V 11 bases, and 3 bases lay outside the gene matches. From germline, CDR1 is ENHRY and CDR2 SYGVKD. The CDR3 has 11 residues.

The chain joins TRBV24-1 to TRBJ1-2, with 10 bases identical to TRBD1. This CDR3 is built from 15 residues. CDR1 is KGHDR, CDR2 SFDVKD, per germline. J gave up 5 bases and V 6 bases, and 8 bases lay outside the gene matches. The CDR3 DNA is TGTGCCACCAGTCCCGACAGGGGGCCAATATATGGCTACACCTTC. It yields the protein CATSPDRGPIYGYTF.

Turning to this clonotype: This sequence may be a read error, since a much larger clone differs from it by one base. The chain couples TRBV5-5 to TRBJ1-4; 7 positions match TRBD1. The J segment lost 5 bases and the V segment lost 6 bases, leaving 7 bases of the junction unmatched. There are 14 residues in the CDR3. Germline lookup yields CDR1 SGHKS and CDR2 YYEKEE (reference sequence). The CDR3, as DNA: TGTGCCAGCACCTGGGGACAGCTAAATGAAAAACTGTTTTTT. Its translation: CASTWGQLNEKLFF.

This clonotype was counted at least ten times. The chain has TRBV11-2 and TRBJ2-2; 10 nucleotides match TRBD1. This CDR3 contains 17 residues. J was trimmed by 2 bases and V by 5 bases; bases with no gene match: 8. From germline, CDR1 is SGHAT and CDR2 FQNNGV. The CDR3 DNA is TGTGCCAGCAGCCTGTGGGGACAGGGGATAAACACCGGGGAGCTGTTTTTT. Amino acids: CASSLWGQGINTGELFF.

This clonotype was seen at least ten times. V usage is TRBV20-1 and J usage is TRBJ2-1, with a possible D match to TRBD1 (6 bases). The germline CDR1 and CDR2 sequences are DFQATT and SNEGSKA (reference sequence). CDR3 length equals 12 residues. Trimming shortened V by 6 bases and J by 10 bases, and 16 bases separated the two germline ends. This CDR3 is CSAGPGVREQFF. In DNA, the CDR3 is TGCAGTGCAGGACCAGGGGTGCGGGAGCAGTTCTTC.

The rearrangement joins TRBV5-1 to TRBJ1-1, with 12 bases aligning to TRBD1. The V gene's germline CDR1 is SGHRS and CDR2 YFSETQ. This CDR3 has 15 residues. V trimming: 6 bases; J trimming: 1 base; junction bases outside the gene matches: 4. For the CDR3, the DNA is TGCGCCAGCAACCGGGACAGGGGGCCGAACACTGAAGCTTTCTTT. It yields the protein CASNRDRGPNTEAFF.

This clonotype was counted a single time. A much bigger clone sits one base away, suggesting this may be a read error. The chain has TRBV10-3 and TRBJ2-6; 12 bases match TRBD2. The CDR3 runs 17 residues. Germline loops: CDR1 ENHRY, CDR2 SYGVKD. Written as DNA, the CDR3 is TGTGCCACCAGTACGGGACTAGCGGGTACGGGGGCCAACGTCCTGACTTTC. As protein: CATSTGLAGTGANVLTF.

In its sample, this clonotype was seen many times. This chain connects TRBV5-1 to TRBJ2-1; D remains ambiguous. Germline V gene sequence: CDR1 SGHRS, CDR2 YFSETQ. Trimming left V 0 bases short and J 10 bases short, with 14 bases between. This CDR3 is built from 14 residues. In DNA form, the CDR3 reads TGCGCCAGCAGCTTGGATCTTCGAAGCGTCGAGCAGTTCTTC. Translation gives CASSLDLRSVEQFF. Full variable domain (rest looked up from reference TRBV5-1 and TRBJ2-1): KAGVTQTPRYLIKTRGQQVTLSCSPISGHRSVSWYQQTPGQGLQFLFEYFSETQRNKGNFPGRFSGRQFSNSRSEMNVSTLELGDSALYLCASSLDLRSVEQFFGPGTRLTVL.

The CDR3 DNA sequence: TGCAGTGCTAGTGGGACAGGGGGCGGCGCTGAAGCTTTCTTT. Residues: CSASGTGGGAEAFF. The rearrangement joins TRBV20-1 to TRBJ1-1, with 12 bases matching TRBD1. The J segment lost 6 bases and the V segment lost 3 bases, leaving 5 bases of the junction unmatched. In germline, CDR1 is DFQATT, CDR2 SNEGSKA (reference sequence). The CDR3 is 14 amino acids.

This clonotype was seen repeatedly, ten times or more. V usage is TRBV20-1 and J usage is TRBJ1-3, with a tentative D call TRBD1 (6 bases). The germline V and J ends were trimmed by 6 bases and 0 bases, with 15 bases remaining between them. From germline, CDR1 is DFQATT and CDR2 SNEGSKA (reference sequence). CDR3 length: 15 residues. CDR3 sequence (DNA): TGCAGTGCCCAGAGGGCCAGGGGCTCTGGAAACACCATATATTTT. Encoded protein: CSAQRARGSGNTIYF.

The V and J genes are TRBV20-1 and TRBJ2-2; D perhaps matches TRBD2 (6 bases). Trimming pared 0 bases from V and 6 bases from J, leaving 14 bases between. CDR1 and CDR2 from the germline V gene are DFQATT and SNEGSKA (reference sequence). The CDR3 contains 15 residues. Here the CDR3 reads CSARDSWEEAGELFF. CDR3 bases: TGCAGTGCTAGAGATAGTTGGGAGGAGGCCGGGGAGCTGTTTTTT.

With respect to this clonotype: A clone one base away is much larger, so this may be a read error. This chain links TRBV10-1 with TRBJ2-7, with D possibly TRBD1 on 7 matching bases. The CDR3 spans 13 residues. Germline-derived CDR1 and CDR2 are WNHNN and SYGVQD (reference sequence). Here the CDR3 DNA reads TGCGCCATCAGTCCTCAGGGGGGCGGCGAGCAGTACTTC. It codes for CAISPQGGGEQYF.

Ten or more counts support this clonotype. V and J are TRBV12-3 or TRBV12-4 and TRBJ2-7; D is perhaps TRBD1 (6 bases). The CDR3 contains 14 residues. V gave up 5 bases and J gave up 3 bases, with 14 bases separating them. CDR3 region: CASSLQGLGYEQYF. In DNA form, the CDR3 reads TGTGCCAGCAGTCTACAGGGCTTAGGCTACGAGCAGTACTTC.

Details on this clonotype: A read error is possible here, since a much larger clone lies one base away. The chain employs TRBV7-9 and TRBJ2-1; unclear D gene. This CDR3 is 15 amino acids long. V was pared by 4 bases and J by 0 bases, with 10 bases between. Germline assignment: CDR1 SEHNR and CDR2 FQNEAQ (reference sequence). CDR3: CASSSLANSYNEQFF. DNA for the CDR3: TGTGCCAGCAGCTCCCTGGCGAACTCCTACAATGAGCAGTTCTTC.

This clonotype was observed many times. This rearrangement joins TRBV7-8 to TRBJ2-7; a possible D gene is TRBD1 (6 bases). The CDR3 is 14 residues long. V gave up 5 bases and J gave up 6 bases, with 17 bases separating them. In germline, CDR1 is SGHVS, CDR2 FQNEAQ. The CDR3 reads CASSPGQGYREQYF. The DNA for the CDR3 is TGTGCCAGCAGCCCGGGGCAGGGGTATCGCGAGCAGTACTTC.

This clonotype was recorded many times. V and J are TRBV28 and TRBJ2-7; D may correspond to TRBD1 or TRBD2 (5 bases each). The germline V gene has CDR1 MDHEN and CDR2 SYDVKM. There are 15 residues in the CDR3. V dropped 3 bases and J dropped 4 bases, with 16 bases sitting between them. Here the CDR3 DNA reads TGTGCCAGCAGTTTCCTCGGGACGGGAATATACGAGCAGTACTTC. Protein sequence: CASSFLGTGIYEQYF.

With regard to this clonotype: Mismatch with germline at one junction end may stem from a read error. The chain joins TRBV5-1 to TRBJ2-6; 7 bases map to TRBD1. The germline CDR1 and CDR2 sequences are SGHRS and YFSETQ. The CDR3 consists of 16 residues. In nucleotides, the CDR3 is TGCGTCAGCAGCGGACAGGTTCACTCTGGGGCCAACGTCCTGACTTTC. Its translation is CVSSGQVHSGANVLTF.

In its sample, this clonotype was seen a few times. Written as DNA, the CDR3 is TGTGCCAGCGGGACCGGACAGGTTAACTACGAGCAGTACTTC. It specifies CASGTGQVNYEQYF. The rearrangement joins TRBV11-1 to TRBJ2-7; 7 bases map to TRBD1. CDR3 length equals 14 residues. Germline V lookup: CDR1 SGHAT, CDR2 FQDESV (reference sequence). Trimming cost V 8 bases and J 3 bases; bases outside gene matches: 10.

This clonotype was seen ten or more times. The chain links TRBV12-3 or TRBV12-4 to TRBJ1-6; D call uncertain. Trimming pared 5 bases from V and 7 bases from J, leaving 9 bases between. The CDR3 runs 13 residues. CDR3 sequence: CASSRTANSPLHF. The DNA of the CDR3 is TGTGCCAGCAGTCGGACCGCCAATTCACCCCTCCACTTT.

The sample holds many counts of this clonotype. V usage is TRBV20-1 and J usage is TRBJ2-2, with 7 bases matching TRBD1. Germline trimming cut 0 bases from V and 4 bases from J; bases unmatched to any gene: 8. Germline V gene lookup returns CDR1 DFQATT and CDR2 SNEGSKA (reference sequence). This CDR3 is built from 16 residues. CDR3 DNA: TGCAGTGCTAGAGATCGTAAGGGGGCGCGCACCGGGGAGCTGTTTTTT. Translating gives CSARDRKGARTGELFF.

This clonotype was found a few times. The chain recombines TRBV20-1 with TRBJ2-1, with 7 bases identical to TRBD2. The germline gives CDR1 DFQATT, CDR2 SNEGSKA (reference sequence). The CDR3 has 13 amino acids. V was clipped by 3 bases and J by 10 bases; unmatched bases: 9. The chain's CDR3 is CSASGRTAGEQFF. The CDR3 DNA follows: TGCAGTGCTAGCGGGAGGACGGCGGGCGAGCAGTTCTTC.

This clonotype was counted only a few times. The chain links TRBV5-1 to TRBJ2-2; perhaps TRBD2 as D (6 bases). This CDR3 is built from 14 residues. In germline, CDR1 is SGHRS, CDR2 YFSETQ. The V and J ends lost 4 bases and 6 bases respectively, with 13 bases between them. CDR3 nucleotides: TGCGCCAGCAGCGGTTGGAGGGGCCCCGGGGAGCTGTTTTTT. Residues: CASSGWRGPGELFF.

This clonotype has a count of ten or more. CDR3 sequence: CASSLSSSGANVLTF. The CDR3 DNA reads as TGTGCCAGCAGTTTGTCCAGCTCTGGGGCCAACGTCCTGACTTTC. The chain carries TRBV12-3 or TRBV12-4 and TRBJ2-6, with unresolved D. The CDR3 totals 15 residues. Between the trimmed V and J ends, which lost 3 bases and 0 bases, there was a span of 6 bases.